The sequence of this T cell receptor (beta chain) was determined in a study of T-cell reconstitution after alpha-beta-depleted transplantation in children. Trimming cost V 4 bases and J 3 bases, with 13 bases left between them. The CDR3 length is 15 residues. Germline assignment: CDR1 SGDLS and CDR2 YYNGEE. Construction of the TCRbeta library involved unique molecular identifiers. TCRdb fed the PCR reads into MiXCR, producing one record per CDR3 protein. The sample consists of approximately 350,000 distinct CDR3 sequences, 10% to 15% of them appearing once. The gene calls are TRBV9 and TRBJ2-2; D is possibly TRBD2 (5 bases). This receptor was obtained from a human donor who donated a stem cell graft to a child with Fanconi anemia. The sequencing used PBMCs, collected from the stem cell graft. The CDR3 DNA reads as TGTGCCAGCAGCCCTTTCGGGGTGGACACCGGGGAGCTGTTTTTT. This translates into CASSPFGVDTGELFF.